This TCR beta chain was identified in a study of T cell repertoires in cytomegalovirus infection. Whole-study results and caveats: The study found HLA-C-restricted CMV-specific TCR beta clonotypes dominating the ex vivo response.

TCRdb reanalysed the reads using MiXCR and keeps one entry per CDR3 protein. The sample yields 150,000 to 200,000 distinct CDR3 sequences, over 25% seen once. Note on this clonotype: The antigen is not known.

V shed 3 bases and J shed 4 bases, with 19 bases lying between them. The CDR3 consists of 15 residues. The germline gives CDR1 DFQATT, CDR2 SNEGSKA (reference sequence). Sequences were obtained from PBMCs. The chain links TRBV20-1 to TRBJ2-7; D tentatively reads TRBD1 or TRBD2 (6 bases each). The clonotype comes from a human donor in good health (CMV status not recorded). Some clones in this sample may be carry-over from other donors' samples. Here the CDR3 DNA reads TGCAGTGCTAGGGGGGCCACGGGGGCTGCATACGAGCAGTACTTC. Translation: CSARGATGAAYEQYF.